The rows below give T cell receptor beta chains drawn from one sample of a study of blood T cell repertoires in COVID-19. Some clones are missing from TCRdb's copy, which holds only in-frame ones; the method was immunoSEQ multiplex PCR. The sample lists over 300,000 clones; about nine tenths were seen once. The sequenced material came from PBMCs or T cells enriched from blood (not recorded which). The receptors were gathered from a woman between 18 and 30 years old who had recovered from COVID-19. CDR3s include the opening cysteine and the closing phenylalanine or tryptophan. D genes are given only for firm matches. Expanded clones are given a class, and other clones once, few, many or no size at all.

CDR3 | DNA | J | V | size | D
CAWTGGTGTGYTF | TGTGCCTGGACTGGCGGGACAGGGACCGGCTACACCTTC | TRBJ1-2 | TRBV30 | NA | TRBD1
CASSPLGQGYTEAFF | TGTGCCAGCTCACCGCTAGGGCAGGGGTATACTGAAGCTTTCTTT | TRBJ1-1 | TRBV18 | NA | NA
CASSSRKASGYNEQFF | TGTGCCAGCAGCTCCCGAAAGGCTAGCGGTTACAATGAGCAGTTCTTC | TRBJ2-1 | TRBV7-3 | NA | TRBD2
CASSARDRDGYTF | TGTGCCAGCTCAGCGAGGGACAGGGACGGCTACACCTTC | TRBJ1-2 | TRBV18 | few | TRBD1
CASSLEERYGYTF | TGCGCCAGCAGCTTGGAAGAGAGATATGGCTACACCTTC | TRBJ1-2 | TRBV5-1 | NA | NA
CAWSDPSGRIVVEQYF | TGTGCCTGGAGTGACCCTAGCGGGAGAATTGTGGTCGAGCAGTACTTC | TRBJ2-7 | TRBV30 | NA | TRBD2
CASSLGVNYGYTF | TGTGCCAGCAGCTTAGGCGTGAACTATGGCTACACCTTC | TRBJ1-2 | TRBV7-9 | NA | NA
CAIKKQGNTGELFF | TGTGCCATCAAGAAACAGGGAAACACCGGGGAGCTGTTTTTT | TRBJ2-2 | TRBV15 | NA | NA
CASSLEARPTDTQYF | TGCGCCAGCAGCTTGGAGGCGCGGCCCACAGATACGCAGTATTTT | TRBJ2-3 | TRBV5-1 | NA | NA
CASSIFSSYNEQFF | TGTGCCAGCAGTATTTTCAGCTCCTACAATGAGCAGTTCTTC | TRBJ2-1 | TRBV6-5 | NA | NA
CASSIIDRDLGVAHYGYTF | TGTGCCAGTAGTATAATCGACAGGGATTTAGGCGTAGCCCACTATGGCTACACCTTC | TRBJ1-2 | TRBV19 | NA | TRBD1
CASSSPGANEKLFF | TGTGCCAGCAGTTCGCCAGGGGCTAATGAAAAACTGTTTTTT | TRBJ1-4 | TRBV27 | NA | NA
CAWSADTEAFF | TGTGCCTGGAGTGCCGACACCGAAGCTTTCTTT | TRBJ1-1 | TRBV30 | NA | NA
CASSLKIGADRRVEKLFF | TGTGCCAGCAGCTTAAAAATTGGTGCGGACAGAAGGGTTGAAAAACTGTTTTTT | TRBJ1-4 | TRBV7-6 | NA | NA
CAWERPGLTTKQYF | TGTGCCTGGGAAAGACCGGGACTAACCACGAAACAGTACTTC | TRBJ2-7 | TRBV30 | NA | TRBD2
CATSERYSVNTEAFF | TGTGCCACCAGTGAACGTTATTCGGTGAACACTGAAGCTTTCTTT | TRBJ1-1 | TRBV24-1 | NA | NA
CASDPGQGRYGYTF | TGTGCCAGCGATCCGGGACAGGGGCGCTATGGCTACACCTTC | TRBJ1-2 | TRBV6-5 | once | TRBD1
CAGSGTGGEKLFF | TGTGCCGGGTCCGGGACAGGGGGTGAAAAACTGTTTTTT | TRBJ1-4 | TRBV2 | few | TRBD1
CASSETPLAGGNF | TGTGCCAGCAGTGAAACTCCCCTAGCGGGGGGGAACTTC | TRBJ2-7 | TRBV2 | NA | TRBD2
CASSKYRDRVCSPLHF | TGTGCCAGCAGCAAATACCGGGACAGGGTTTGTTCACCCCTCCACTTT | TRBJ1-6 | TRBV21-1 | NA | NA
CASSQAYPGTGGAGGKLFF | TGCGCCAGCAGCCAAGCCTATCCCGGGACAGGGGGCGCGGGAGGAAAACTGTTTTTT | TRBJ1-4 | TRBV4-1 | NA | TRBD1
CASNLDREGGYTF | TGTGCCAGCAACCTAGACAGGGAAGGCGGCTACACCTTC | TRBJ1-2 | TRBV2 | NA | TRBD1
CASSLAGFTGELFF | TGTGCCAGCAGCTTAGCGGGATTTACCGGGGAGCTGTTTTTT | TRBJ2-2 | TRBV11-3 | NA | NA
CAWSEQFNQPQHF | TGTGCCTGGAGTGAACAGTTCAATCAGCCCCAGCATTTT | TRBJ1-5 | TRBV30 | NA | NA
CASRSSLGEYYEQYF | TGTGCCAGTCGGTCCTCACTCGGGGAGTACTACGAGCAGTACTTC | TRBJ2-7 | TRBV6-5 | NA | NA
CASRRINEQFF | TGTGCCTCCCGGAGAATCAATGAGCAGTTCTTC | TRBJ2-1 | TRBV27 | NA | NA
CASSQNGGFSGANVLTF | TGTGCCAGCAGCCAGAACGGGGGGTTCTCTGGGGCCAACGTCCTGACTTTC | TRBJ2-6 | TRBV7-3 | NA | TRBD2
CASSPPGLAIETQYF | TGTGCCAGCAGCCCGCCGGGACTAGCGATCGAGACCCAGTACTTC | TRBJ2-5 | TRBV5-8 | once | TRBD2
CASSSRVDRASNQPQHF | TGTGCCAGCAGTTCCCGCGTCGACAGGGCAAGCAATCAGCCCCAGCATTTT | TRBJ1-5 | TRBV28 | NA | TRBD1
CASSASQGGGETQYF | TGTGCCAGCAGCGCGAGTCAGGGGGGTGGAGAGACCCAGTACTTC | TRBJ2-5 | TRBV13 | NA | NA
CASIGAGGAYNEQFF | TGTGCCAGCATTGGAGCGGGAGGTGCCTACAATGAGCAGTTCTTC | TRBJ2-1 | TRBV28 | NA | TRBD2
CASSEWSGANQPQHF | TGTGCCAGTAGTGAGTGGAGTGGGGCGAACCAGCCCCAGCATTTT | TRBJ1-5 | TRBV19 | NA | NA
CASSSTSWYQETQYF | TGTGCCAGCAGCTCGACTAGCTGGTACCAAGAGACCCAGTACTTC | TRBJ2-5 | TRBV14 | NA | TRBD2
CASSEVPGHRVITEAFF | TGCGCCAGCAGCGAAGTTCCCGGTCACAGGGTCATCACTGAAGCTTTCTTT | TRBJ1-1 | TRBV4-1 | NA | NA
CASSLGAAGSSYEQYF | TGTGCCAGCAGCTTGGGGGCAGCGGGGAGCTCCTACGAGCAGTACTTC | TRBJ2-7 | TRBV5-6 | NA | TRBD2
CASSEWGLAGPAQNTQYF | TGTGCCAGCAGTGAGTGGGGACTAGCAGGGCCCGCACAGAATACGCAGTATTTT | TRBJ2-3 | TRBV6-1 | once | TRBD2
CASRGADSPLHF | TGTGCCAGCAGGGGAGCGGATTCACCCCTCCACTTT | TRBJ1-6 | TRBV27 | NA | NA
CAWTSDTEAFF | TGTGCCTGGACCTCAGACACTGAAGCTTTCTTT | TRBJ1-1 | TRBV30 | NA | NA
CASSIDFGTGNVGDQPQHF | TGTGCCAGTAGTATAGATTTTGGCACAGGGAATGTCGGCGATCAGCCCCAGCATTTT | TRBJ1-5 | TRBV19 | NA | NA
CASSSLTGHFYGYTF | TGTGCCAGTAGTAGCCTGACAGGCCACTTCTATGGCTACACCTTC | TRBJ1-2 | TRBV19 | NA | NA
CASSLESRKTEAFF | TGTGCCAGCAGCTTAGAAAGCAGGAAAACTGAAGCTTTCTTT | TRBJ1-1 | TRBV7-9 | NA | NA
CASSQLNYGYTF | TGCGCCAGCAGCCAACTAAACTATGGCTACACCTTC | TRBJ1-2 | TRBV4-1 | NA | NA
CASSLGLAGGYSNTGELFF | TGCGCCAGCAGTCTTGGACTAGCGGGAGGGTATTCGAACACCGGGGAGCTGTTTTTT | TRBJ2-2 | TRBV23-1 | NA | TRBD2
CASSLDGGGNEQFF | TGTGCCAGCAGCTTAGATGGGGGGGGCAATGAGCAGTTCTTC | TRBJ2-1 | TRBV11-2 | NA | TRBD2
CASSLPPTGGDGYTF | TGTGCCAGCAGCTTACCCCCGACAGGGGGGGATGGCTACACCTTC | TRBJ1-2 | TRBV7-9 | NA | TRBD1
CASSSDPSTGGLGGYTF | TGTGCCAGCAGTTCCGACCCCTCGACAGGGGGTTTGGGTGGCTACACCTTC | TRBJ1-2 | TRBV27 | NA | TRBD1
CASSRSTGGTGSYNEQFF | TGTGCCAGCTCAAGATCTACTGGAGGGACAGGGTCCTACAATGAGCAGTTCTTC | TRBJ2-1 | TRBV18 | once | TRBD1
CASSQALGVVYEQYF | TGCGCCAGCAGCCAAGCCCTAGGGGTCGTCTACGAGCAGTACTTC | TRBJ2-7 | TRBV4-1 | NA | NA
CASRGLWDTEAFF | TGCGCCAGCAGGGGGCTTTGGGACACTGAAGCTTTCTTT | TRBJ1-1 | TRBV10-1 | NA | NA
CASSFTNQGNTIYF | TGTGCCAGCAGCTTCACGAATCAGGGAAACACCATATATTTT | TRBJ1-3 | TRBV3-1/TRBV3-2 | once | NA